What follows are 4 T cell receptor beta chains derived from one specimen sequenced in a study of Ad26.COV2.S vaccination and SARS-CoV-2 variants (dated by TCRdb to the early 2020s). Libraries were constructed by the immunoSEQ multiplex PCR assay. This is the immuneACCESS table as TCRdb keeps it, with only in-frame sequences that have V and J called. A part of the clones is gone; compared with another copy, unresolved V genes explain less than half, and the rest is unexplained. The sample records about 420,000 clones, roughly 90% of which are singletons. The ten largest clonotypes hold less than 4% of the sample. This specimen's treatment or condition label, interpreted: 15 to 20 received Ad26.COV2.S at low or high dose, single or two shots; a few received placebo; per-sample allocation not given. Repertoires of vaccine and placebo recipients were sequenced from samples collected on day 63 after the first injection.

Sequenced material: peripheral blood, taken in a trial of Ad26.COV2.S vaccine versus placebo. These receptors originate from a person between 18 and 65 years old who received the Ad26.COV2.S COVID-19 vaccine or a placebo.

V and J are TRBV19 and TRBJ2-6; TRBD1 matches at 7 bases. CDR3 size: 16 residues. Trimming cost V 3 bases and J 1 base; bases outside gene matches: 3. Germline CDR1 LNHDA, CDR2 SQIVND (reference sequence). The chain's CDR3 is CASSMRGLSGANVLTF. CDR3 nucleotides: TGTGCCAGTAGTATGAGGGGGCTTTCTGGGGCCAACGTCCTGACTTTC.

This clone was observed a handful of times. The chain carries TRBV27 and TRBJ1-5; D remains ambiguous. The CDR3 runs 13 residues. Germline assignment: CDR1 MNHEY and CDR2 SMNVEV (reference sequence). Trimming took 0 bases from V and 5 from J, leaving 5 bases between them. CDR3 nucleotides: TGTGCCAGCAGTTTATCCGTGGATCAGCCCCAGCATTTT. Its translation: CASSLSVDQPQHF.

The chain combines TRBV6-1 with TRBJ2-1; no firm D call. The CDR3 is 15 residues long. The germline CDR1 and CDR2 sequences are MNHNS and SASEGT. V lost 1 base and J 4 bases, leaving 11 bases between the germline ends. CDR3 residues: CASSEVGQLYNEQFF. CDR3 bases: TGTGCCAGCAGTGAAGTTGGGCAGCTTTACAATGAGCAGTTCTTC.

V and J are TRBV5-1 and TRBJ2-5; 12 bases map to TRBD2. With V trimmed by 3 bases and J by 0 bases, 3 bases remained unmatched. The CDR3 has 16 amino acids. Germline loops: CDR1 SGHRS, CDR2 YFSETQ. The CDR3: CASSWTSGAYQETQYF. The DNA for the CDR3 is TGCGCCAGCAGCTGGACTAGCGGGGCGTACCAAGAGACCCAGTACTTC.